The sequence of this T cell receptor (beta chain) was determined in a study of neoadjuvant nivolumab and ipilimumab in lung cancer. Looking at the study overall: The combination arm added day-1 ipilimumab 1 mg/kg to nivolumab 3 mg/kg on days 1, 15, 29.

V lost 0 bases and J lost 3, with 13 bases in between. Germline V gene sequence: CDR1 SGHAT, CDR2 FQNNGV. The length of the CDR3 is 16 residues. Sequenced by immunoSEQ multiplex PCR; TCRdb stores in-frame clones only, minus some. The table shows 30,000 or so clones, with approximately 92% occurring only once. Worth noting for this clone: Its antigen is not identified.

General study results and limits: Only a small number of samples underwent TCR sequencing.

This TCR was recovered from an adult with non-small cell lung cancer. The chain is built from TRBV11-2 and TRBJ2-3; the D gene could be TRBD1 or TRBD2 (6 bases each). The sequenced sample was peripheral blood, obtained after neoadjuvant nivolumab, alone or with ipilimumab, at or shortly before surgery. CDR3 loop: CASSLEIGGGTDTQYF. The CDR3 nucleotides read TGTGCCAGCAGCTTAGAGATCGGGGGCGGGACAGATACGCAGTATTTT. Full variable domain (remainder filled in from reference TRBV11-2 and TRBJ2-3): EAGVAQSPRYKIIEKRQSVAFWCNPISGHATLYWYQQILGQGPKLLIQFQNNGVVDDSQLPKDRFSAERLKGVDSTLKIQPAKLEDSAVYLCASSLEIGGGTDTQYFGPGTRLTVL.